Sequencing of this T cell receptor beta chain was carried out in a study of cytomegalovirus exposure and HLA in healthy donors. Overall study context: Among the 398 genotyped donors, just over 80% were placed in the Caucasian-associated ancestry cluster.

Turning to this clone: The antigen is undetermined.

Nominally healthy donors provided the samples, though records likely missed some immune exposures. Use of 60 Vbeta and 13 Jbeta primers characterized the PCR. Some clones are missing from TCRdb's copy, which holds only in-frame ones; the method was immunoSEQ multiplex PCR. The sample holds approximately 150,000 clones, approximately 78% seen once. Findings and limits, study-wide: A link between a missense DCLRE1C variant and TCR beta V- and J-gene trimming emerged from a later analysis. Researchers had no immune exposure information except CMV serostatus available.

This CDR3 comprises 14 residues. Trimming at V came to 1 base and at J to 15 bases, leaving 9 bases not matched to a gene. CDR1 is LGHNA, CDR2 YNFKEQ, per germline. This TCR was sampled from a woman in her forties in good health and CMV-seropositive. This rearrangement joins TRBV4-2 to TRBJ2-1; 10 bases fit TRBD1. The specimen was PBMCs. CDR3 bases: TGTGCCAGCAGCCAAGGGACAGGGGGAGGGCTCCCGTTCTTC. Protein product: CASSQGTGGGLPFF.